The text below deals with one T cell receptor (beta chain). Its antigen is as yet unknown. The data are from a study of OX40 agonist ivuxolimab in advanced cancers. On the study more broadly: Participants averaged approximately 65 years of age (range roughly 23 to 90) and were over 75% male. General study results and limits: On average, CD8+ T cells showed a greater number of expanded clones than CD4+.

The assay was immunoSEQ multiplex PCR, and TCRdb's table has in-frame clones only and misses some. The table lists roughly 92,000 clones, roughly 87% of them singletons. This CDR3 is built from 15 residues. Germline-derived CDR1 and CDR2 are MDHEN and SYDVKM. V lost 6 bases, J lost 2 bases, and 14 bases lay in between. Sequenced here: CD4+ or CD8+ T cells sorted from blood, sampled in a trial of the OX40 agonist ivuxolimab. V is TRBV28 and J is TRBJ1-5, with D perhaps matching TRBD1 (6 bases). The origin of this receptor is an adult with an advanced solid tumor such as melanoma, head and neck, liver or kidney cancer. CDR3 loop: CASRGAGGGNQPQHF. For the CDR3, the DNA is TGTGCCAGCAGGGGGGCGGGGGGGGGCAATCAGCCCCAGCATTTT.